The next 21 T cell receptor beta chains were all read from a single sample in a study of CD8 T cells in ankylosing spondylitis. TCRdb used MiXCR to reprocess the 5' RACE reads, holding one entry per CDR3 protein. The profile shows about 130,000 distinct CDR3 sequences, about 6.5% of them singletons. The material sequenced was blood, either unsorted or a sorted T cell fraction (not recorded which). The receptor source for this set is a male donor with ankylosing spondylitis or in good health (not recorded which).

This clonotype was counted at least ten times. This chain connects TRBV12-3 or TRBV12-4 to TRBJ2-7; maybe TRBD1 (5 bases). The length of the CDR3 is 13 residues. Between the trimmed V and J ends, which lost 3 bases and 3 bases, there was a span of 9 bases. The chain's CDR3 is CASSLDIVYEQYF. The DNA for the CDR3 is TGTGCCAGCAGTTTGGACATAGTCTACGAGCAGTACTTC.

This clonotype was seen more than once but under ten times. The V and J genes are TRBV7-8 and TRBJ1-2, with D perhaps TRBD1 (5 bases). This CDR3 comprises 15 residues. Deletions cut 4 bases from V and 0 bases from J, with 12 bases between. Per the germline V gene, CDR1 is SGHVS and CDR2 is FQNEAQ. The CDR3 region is CASSSRGGTNYGYTF. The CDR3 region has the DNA TGTGCCAGCAGCTCCCGCGGGGGGACTAACTATGGCTACACCTTC.

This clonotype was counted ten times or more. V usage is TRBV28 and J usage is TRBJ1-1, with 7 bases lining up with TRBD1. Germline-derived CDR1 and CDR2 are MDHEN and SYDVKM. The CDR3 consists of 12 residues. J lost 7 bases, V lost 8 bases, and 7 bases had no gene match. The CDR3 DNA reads TGTGCCAGCCACGGGGGACAGTTTGAAGCTTTCTTT. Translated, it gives CASHGGQFEAFF.

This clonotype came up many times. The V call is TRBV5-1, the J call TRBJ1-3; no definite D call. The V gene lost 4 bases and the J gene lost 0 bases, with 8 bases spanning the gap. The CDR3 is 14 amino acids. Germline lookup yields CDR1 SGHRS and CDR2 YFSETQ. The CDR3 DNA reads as TGCGCCAGCAGCCCCCATATCTCTGGAAACACCATATATTTT. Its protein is CASSPHISGNTIYF.

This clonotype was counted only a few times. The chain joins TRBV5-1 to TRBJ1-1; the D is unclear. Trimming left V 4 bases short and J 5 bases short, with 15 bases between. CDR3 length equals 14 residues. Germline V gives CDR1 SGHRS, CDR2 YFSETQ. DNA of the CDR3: TGCGCCAGCAGCGTCGGGATCCTGGGGACTGAAGCTTTCTTT. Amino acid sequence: CASSVGILGTEAFF.

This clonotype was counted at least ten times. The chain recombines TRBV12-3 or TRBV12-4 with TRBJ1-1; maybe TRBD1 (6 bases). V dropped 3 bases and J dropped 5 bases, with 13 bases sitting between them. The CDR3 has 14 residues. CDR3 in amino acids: CASSFRGSETEAFF. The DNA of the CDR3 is TGTGCCAGCAGTTTCAGGGGAAGTGAGACTGAAGCTTTCTTT.

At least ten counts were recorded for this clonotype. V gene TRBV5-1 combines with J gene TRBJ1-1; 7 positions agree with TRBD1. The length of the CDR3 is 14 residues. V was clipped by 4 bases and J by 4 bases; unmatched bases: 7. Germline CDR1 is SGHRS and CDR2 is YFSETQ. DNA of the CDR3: TGCGCCAGCAGCGTTCCCTCAGGGGGCACTGAAGCTTTCTTT. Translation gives CASSVPSGGTEAFF.

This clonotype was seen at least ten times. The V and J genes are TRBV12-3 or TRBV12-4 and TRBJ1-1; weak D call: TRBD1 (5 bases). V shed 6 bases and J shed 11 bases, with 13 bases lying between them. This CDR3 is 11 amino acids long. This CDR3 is CASSSGTEAFF. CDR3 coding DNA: TGTGCCAGCAGCTCCGGGACGGAGGCTTTCTTT.

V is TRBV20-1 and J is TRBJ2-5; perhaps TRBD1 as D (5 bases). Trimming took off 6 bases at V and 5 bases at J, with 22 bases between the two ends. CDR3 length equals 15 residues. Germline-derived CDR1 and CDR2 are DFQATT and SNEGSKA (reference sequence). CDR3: CSADRGRTPGETQYF. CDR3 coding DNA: TGCAGTGCCGACAGAGGACGGACCCCCGGCGAGACCCAGTACTTC.

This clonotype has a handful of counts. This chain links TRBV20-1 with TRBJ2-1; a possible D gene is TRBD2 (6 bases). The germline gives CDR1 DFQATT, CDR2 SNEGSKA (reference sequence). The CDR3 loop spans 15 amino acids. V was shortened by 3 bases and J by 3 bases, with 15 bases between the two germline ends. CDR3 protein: CSAREGVPGYNEQFF. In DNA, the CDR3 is TGCAGTGCTAGGGAGGGCGTTCCGGGCTACAATGAGCAGTTCTTC.

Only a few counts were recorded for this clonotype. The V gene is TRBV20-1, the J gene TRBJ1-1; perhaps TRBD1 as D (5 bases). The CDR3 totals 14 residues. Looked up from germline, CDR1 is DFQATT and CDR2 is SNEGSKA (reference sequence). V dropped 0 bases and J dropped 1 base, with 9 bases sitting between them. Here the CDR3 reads CSARDPGGNTEAFF. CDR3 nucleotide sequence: TGCAGTGCTAGAGACCCGGGGGGGAACACTGAAGCTTTCTTT.

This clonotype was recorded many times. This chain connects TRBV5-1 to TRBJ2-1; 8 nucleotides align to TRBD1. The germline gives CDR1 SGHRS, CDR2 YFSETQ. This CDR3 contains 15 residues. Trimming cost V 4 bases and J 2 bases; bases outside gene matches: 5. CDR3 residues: CASSLRTGTYNEQFF. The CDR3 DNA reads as TGCGCCAGCAGCCTCCGGACAGGGACCTACAATGAGCAGTTCTTC.

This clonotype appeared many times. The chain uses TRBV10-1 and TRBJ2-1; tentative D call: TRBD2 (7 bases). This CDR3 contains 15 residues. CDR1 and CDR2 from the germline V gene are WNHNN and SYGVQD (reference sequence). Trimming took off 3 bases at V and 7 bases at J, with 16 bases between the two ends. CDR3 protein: CASSDRGGVGNEQFF. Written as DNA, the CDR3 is TGCGCCAGCAGTGACCGAGGGGGGGTTGGTAATGAGCAGTTCTTC.

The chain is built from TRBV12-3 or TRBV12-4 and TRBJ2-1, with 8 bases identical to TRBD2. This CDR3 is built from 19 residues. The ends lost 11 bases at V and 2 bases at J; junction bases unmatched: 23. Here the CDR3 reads CAFSLRQILAGPTYNEQFF. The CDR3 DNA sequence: TGTGCCTTCAGTCTGCGGCAGATCCTAGCGGGCCCAACCTACAATGAGCAGTTCTTC.

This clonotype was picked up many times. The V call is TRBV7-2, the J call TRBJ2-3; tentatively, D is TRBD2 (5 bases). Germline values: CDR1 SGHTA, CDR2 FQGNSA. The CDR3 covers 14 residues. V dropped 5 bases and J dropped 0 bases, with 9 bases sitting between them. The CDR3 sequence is CASSPTTSTDTQYF. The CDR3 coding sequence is TGTGCCAGCAGCCCGACTACTAGCACAGATACGCAGTATTTT.

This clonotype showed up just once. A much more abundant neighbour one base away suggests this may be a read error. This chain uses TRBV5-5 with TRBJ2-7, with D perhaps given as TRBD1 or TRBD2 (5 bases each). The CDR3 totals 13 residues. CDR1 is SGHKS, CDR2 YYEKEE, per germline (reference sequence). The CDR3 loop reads CASRGDGSYEQHF. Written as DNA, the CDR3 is TGTGCCAGCCGTGGGGACGGTTCCTACGAGCAGCACTTC.

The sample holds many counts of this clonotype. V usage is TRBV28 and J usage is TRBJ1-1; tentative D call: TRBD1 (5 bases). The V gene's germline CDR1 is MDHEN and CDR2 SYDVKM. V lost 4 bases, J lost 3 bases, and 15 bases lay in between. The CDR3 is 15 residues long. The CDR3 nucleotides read TGTGCCAGCAGTTGGGGCGCGGGGCGGGACACTGAAGCTTTCTTT. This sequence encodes CASSWGAGRDTEAFF.

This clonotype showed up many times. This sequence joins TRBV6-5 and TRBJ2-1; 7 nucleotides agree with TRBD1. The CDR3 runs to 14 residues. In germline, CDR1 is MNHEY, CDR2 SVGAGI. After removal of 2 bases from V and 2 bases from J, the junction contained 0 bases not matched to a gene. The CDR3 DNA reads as TGTGCCAGCAGTTACAGGGGGCCCTACAATGAGCAGTTCTTC. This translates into CASSYRGPYNEQFF.

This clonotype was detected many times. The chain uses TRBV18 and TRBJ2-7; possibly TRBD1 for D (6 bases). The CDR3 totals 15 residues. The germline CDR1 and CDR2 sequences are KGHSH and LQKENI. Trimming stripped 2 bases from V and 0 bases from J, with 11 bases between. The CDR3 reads CASSPEGESSYEQYF. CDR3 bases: TGTGCCAGCTCACCAGAGGGGGAAAGCTCCTACGAGCAGTACTTC.

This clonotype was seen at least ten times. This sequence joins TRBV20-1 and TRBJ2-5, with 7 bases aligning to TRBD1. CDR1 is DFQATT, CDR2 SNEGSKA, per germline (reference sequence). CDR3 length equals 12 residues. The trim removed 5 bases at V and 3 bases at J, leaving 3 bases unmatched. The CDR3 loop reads CSAGDSKETQYF. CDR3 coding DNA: TGCAGTGCTGGGGACAGTAAAGAGACCCAGTACTTC.

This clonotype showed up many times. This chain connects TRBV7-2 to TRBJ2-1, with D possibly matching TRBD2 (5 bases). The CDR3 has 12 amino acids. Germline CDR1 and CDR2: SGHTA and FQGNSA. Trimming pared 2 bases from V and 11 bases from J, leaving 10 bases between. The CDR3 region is CASSLTREKQFF. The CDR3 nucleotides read TGTGCCAGCAGCTTAACTAGAGAGAAGCAGTTCTTC.